This T cell receptor (beta chain) was recorded in a study of memory CD4+ T cells and cytomegalovirus serostatus. The sort gate was single viable CD3+CD4+CD8-CD45RO+ cells for memory CD4+ T cells. Serum IgG to CMV pp150, pp28, p38 and p52 defined serostatus. This CDR3 contains 16 residues. Germline V gene lookup returns CDR1 SGHAT and CDR2 FQNNGV. J gave up 3 bases and V 5 bases, and 11 bases lay outside the gene matches. Profiling relied on immunoSEQ multiplex PCR, and the TCRdb table lists in-frame clones only, not all of them. The data contain about 31,000 clones, about 75% of them singletons. Sequences were obtained from memory CD4+ T cells from blood. This receptor was identified in an adult in good health and CMV-seronegative. Some clones in this sample may be carry-over from other donors' samples. The chain has TRBV11-2 and TRBJ2-3; TRBD1 aligns across 7 bases. The CDR3 protein is CASSPEGARVTDTQYF. The CDR3 DNA follows: TGTGCCAGCAGCCCAGAGGGGGCCCGGGTAACAGATACGCAGTATTTT. Complete variable domain (other parts from reference TRBV11-2 and TRBJ2-3): EAGVAQSPRYKIIEKRQSVAFWCNPISGHATLYWYQQILGQGPKLLIQFQNNGVVDDSQLPKDRFSAERLKGVDSTLKIQPAKLEDSAVYLCASSPEGARVTDTQYFGPGTRLTVL.